This paragraph reports one T cell receptor (beta chain). Its recognized antigen is unknown. Within one base of it there is no much larger clone, and no base qualities were kept. The data belong to a study of blood T cell repertoires in COVID-19 (dated by TCRdb to about 2020). About the study as a whole: Samples from collaborators originated in the United States, Italy and Spain and spanned both the acute and convalescent phases of COVID-19. Where available, HLA class I and class II types were taken from metadata supplied by the sample provider and were not determined by assay-based typing. The material from the prospective study consisted of cDNA or gDNA derived from T cells, B-cell-depleted T cells, or PBMCs. Deeply sampled blood TCRbeta repertoires from subjects exposed to, actively infected with, or recovered from COVID-19 were included in the dataset. The samples were drawn from the first 160 participants of the ongoing ImmuneRACE study and from 1,200 or so subjects provided by 6 global collaborators. Sample metadata almost always included a de-identified subject ID, COVID-19 status, age in years and sex. The repertoires were released in a freely available public database meant as a resource for research on the immune response to SARS-CoV-2.

General study outcomes and caveats: The quantity of clinical and demographic metadata differed by source and by participant and was supplied without curation.

Spanning cysteine to phenylalanine, the CDR3 consists of 20 amino acids. The only DNA kept is the CDR3, 60 bases in frame from the first base. Germline trimming amounts to 4 bases on V and 0 bases on J, with 18 as the count of junction bases outside the gene matches. As encoded in the germline V gene, CDR1 is KGHSH while CDR2 is LQKENI. TCRbeta CDR3 regions were amplified from genomic DNA by means of the immunoSEQ Assay, a bias-controlled multiplex PCR. Concerning the study's data processing: The number of nucleated cells in each sample was estimated from the amplification of reference gene primers within the assay. To quantify the absolute abundance of each unique TCRbeta CDR3 rearrangement, sequence reads were collapsed and filtered. For each sample, productive Simpson clonality was calculated as the square root of Simpson's diversity index across productive rearrangements. What TCRdb holds here is the immuneACCESS table cut down to in-frame rearrangements. Part of the clones is not present; checked against another copy, under half of the missing clones reflect an unresolved V gene, and the others are unexplained. V and J calls and clone size are copied from that table; D and trimming were computed from the DNA. The sample table contains 100,000 to 140,000 clones; only one count was recorded for about nine tenths of them. The ten largest account for around 7% of the sample.

Whole blood was collected in K2EDTA tubes by collaborating institutions according to the institutions' own protocols. For TCRbeta analysis, collaborator samples were shipped as frozen whole blood, as isolated PBMCs, or as DNA extracted from either sample type. The sequence was obtained from a man aged 45 to 65 with active or convalescent COVID-19. This chain joins TRBV18 to TRBJ2-1; TRBD2 aligns with 7 central bases. The sequenced material came from peripheral blood. The CDR3 protein sequence reads: CASSLTAIGTTYRSYNEQFF. The DNA is TGTGCCAGCTCACTTACTGCTATTGGGACTACGTACCGCTCCTACAATGAGCAGTTCTTC.